A single sample is the source of the 19 T cell receptor beta chains below, sequenced in a study of OX40 agonist ivuxolimab in advanced cancers. Assay: immunoSEQ multiplex PCR; the TCRdb copy retains only in-frame clones and omits some. This sample has 15,000 to 20,000 clones; approximately 80% occur once, and the top ten carry roughly 13%. This sample comprised CD4+ or CD8+ T cells sorted from blood, obtained in a trial of the OX40 agonist ivuxolimab. The origin of the receptors is an adult with an advanced solid tumor such as melanoma, head and neck, liver or kidney cancer.

The chain is built from TRBV7-3 and TRBJ2-7; TRBD2 matches 8 bases. The CDR3 spans 15 residues. Trimming at V came to 1 base and at J to 4 bases, leaving 6 bases not matched to a gene. Germline CDR1 SGHTA, CDR2 FQGTGA. CDR3 DNA: TGTGCCAGCAGCTTAAGACCAGCGGGGGATTACGAGCAGTACTTC. Amino acids: CASSLRPAGDYEQYF.

The chain couples TRBV16 to TRBJ1-2; unclear D gene. V was shortened by 6 bases and J by 8 bases, with 13 bases between the two germline ends. Germline CDR1 is KGHSY and CDR2 is FQNENV. CDR3 size: 12 residues. CDR3 sequence reads: CASRKELWGYTF. CDR3 sequence (DNA): TGTGCCAGCAGAAAGGAGTTGTGGGGCTACACCTTC.

V and J are TRBV28 and TRBJ1-5; D ambiguous. CDR3 size: 13 residues. Trimming left V 6 bases short and J 0 bases short, with 6 bases between. CDR1 is MDHEN, CDR2 SYDVKM, per germline. Here the CDR3 DNA reads TGTGCCAGCAGAGTACTTAGCAATCAGCCCCAGCATTTT. This encodes CASRVLSNQPQHF. The entire variable domain, with the rest obtained from reference TRBV28 and TRBJ1-5, is as follows: DVKVTQSSRYLVKRTGEKVFLECVQDMDHENMFWYRQDPGLGLRLIYFSYDVKMKEKGDIPEGYSVSREKKERFSLILESASTNQTSMYLCASRVLSNQPQHFGDGTRLSIL.

This chain connects TRBV11-1 to TRBJ2-2; the D gene is possibly TRBD2 (8 bases). V lost 5 bases and J lost 8, with 15 bases in between. From germline, CDR1 is SGHAT and CDR2 FQDESV (reference sequence). The CDR3 runs to 14 residues. In DNA, the CDR3 is TGTGCCAGCAGCACAGGGGCTAGCGGGGGGGAGCTGTTTTTT. Protein product: CASSTGASGGELFF.

The rearrangement uses TRBV5-6 and TRBJ1-4; D not certain. From germline, CDR1 is SGHDT and CDR2 YYEEEE. V was trimmed by 2 bases and J by 7 bases, leaving 15 bases between them. The CDR3 totals 15 residues. CDR3 DNA: TGTGCCAGCAGCTTTCAGGCGGAGTGGGGTGAAAAACTGTTTTTT. It codes for CASSFQAEWGEKLFF.

The V gene is TRBV20-1, the J gene TRBJ2-1, with no clear D. CDR3 length equals 10 residues. Between the trimmed V and J ends, which lost 7 bases and 5 bases, there was a span of 6 bases. Germline values: CDR1 DFQATT, CDR2 SNEGSKA (reference sequence). The CDR3 is CSGGHNEQFF. CDR3 DNA sequence: TGCAGTGGAGGACACAATGAGCAGTTCTTC.

The J gene is TRBJ2-7, the V gene TRBV7-8; no reliable D call. The CDR3 length is 14 residues. Germline CDR1 and CDR2: SGHVS and FQNEAQ. Trimming shortened V by 1 base and J by 7 bases, and 14 bases separated the two germline ends. The CDR3 is CASSLGGRSREQYF. DNA of the CDR3: TGTGCCAGCAGCTTAGGTGGCCGATCTAGGGAGCAGTACTTC. Full variable domain (rest looked up from reference TRBV7-8 and TRBJ2-7): GAGVSQSPRYKVAKRGQDVALRCDPISGHVSLFWYQQALGQGPEFLTYFQNEAQLDKSGLPSDRFFAERPEGSVSTLKIQRTQQEDSAVYLCASSLGGRSREQYFGPGTRLTVT.

V and J are TRBV7-3 and TRBJ2-2; a weak D match, TRBD1 (6 bases). Germline loops: CDR1 SGHTA, CDR2 FQGTGA. Between the trimmed V and J ends, which lost 3 bases and 3 bases, there was a span of 8 bases. CDR3 length: 14 amino acids. The CDR3: CASSLGADTGELFF. The CDR3 DNA follows: TGTGCCAGCAGCTTGGGGGCCGACACCGGGGAGCTGTTTTTT.

This clone appeared a single time. V and J are TRBV7-3 and TRBJ2-2; 7 bases line up with TRBD2. Germline V lookup: CDR1 SGHTA, CDR2 FQGTGA. V lost 5 bases, J lost 5 bases, and 8 bases stayed unmatched. The CDR3 covers 15 residues. The CDR3 DNA follows: TGTGCCAGCAGCCCCGGACTAGGGAGGACCGGGGAGCTGTTTTTT. Translating gives CASSPGLGRTGELFF. Using reference TRBV7-3 and TRBJ2-2 for the parts outside the CDR3, the full variable domain is GAGVSQTPSNKVTEKGKYVELRCDPISGHTALYWYRQSLGQGPEFLIYFQGTGAADDSGLPNDRFFAVRPEGSVSTLKIQRTERGDSAVYLCASSPGLGRTGELFFGEGSRLTVL.

The chain combines TRBV5-1 with TRBJ2-5; D call uncertain. The closer fit of TRBJ2-7 to the DNA end suggests the J call may be wrong. The CDR3 length is 11 residues. Per the germline V gene, CDR1 is SGHRS and CDR2 is YFSETQ. The CDR3 loop reads CASSSDYEQYF. The CDR3 bases are TGCGCCAGCAGCTCAGATTACGAGCAGTACTTC.

This chain links TRBV5-5 with TRBJ2-1, with 11 bases lining up with TRBD2. Looked up from germline, CDR1 is SGHKS and CDR2 is YYEKEE (reference sequence). The CDR3 length is 16 residues. V dropped 0 bases and J dropped 4; count of bases not matched to a gene: 3. CDR3 nucleotide sequence: TGTGCCAGCAGCTTGGCCCTAGCGGGGGGATACAATGAGCAGTTCTTC. Protein product: CASSLALAGGYNEQFF.

The rearrangement uses TRBV27 and TRBJ1-1, with TRBD1 matching over 9 bases. Germline CDR1 MNHEY, CDR2 SMNVEV (reference sequence). The junction had 8 bases not matched to a gene; V was cut back by 3 bases and J by 9 bases. This CDR3 comprises 14 residues. The CDR3, as DNA: TGTGCCAGCAGTTTCCCTGCCGGGACAGGGAAAGCTTTCTTT. Residues: CASSFPAGTGKAFF.

The J gene is TRBJ1-5, the V gene TRBV11-3, with 9 bases that match TRBD1. Germline loops: CDR1 SGHNT, CDR2 YENEEA. The ends lost 2 bases at V and 4 bases at J; junction bases unmatched: 6. The CDR3 has 16 amino acids. The CDR3 nucleotides are TGTGCCAGCAGCTTACAGGACAGGGGCGATAATCAGCCCCAGCATTTT. It translates to CASSLQDRGDNQPQHF.

This clone occurred once. The CDR3: CAWSRGSSKGDTQYF. CDR3 DNA: TGTGCCTGGAGTCGGGGGTCTTCGAAGGGGGATACGCAGTATTTT. V usage is TRBV30 and J usage is TRBJ2-3; tentative D call: TRBD2 (6 bases). The CDR3 totals 15 residues. Between the trimmed V and J ends, which lost 2 bases and 6 bases, there was a span of 18 bases. The germline CDR1 and CDR2 sequences are GTSNPN and SVGIG (reference sequence). The whole variable domain, remainder taken from reference TRBV30 and TRBJ2-3, is SQTIHQWPATLVQPVGSPLSLECTVEGTSNPNLYWYRQAAGRGLQLLFYSVGIGQISSEVPQNLSASRPQDRQFILSSKKLLLSDSGFYLCAWSRGSSKGDTQYFGPGTRLTVL.

The chain has TRBV9 and TRBJ2-3; D is unclear. This CDR3 comprises 13 residues. CDR1 is SGDLS and CDR2 is YYNGEE in the germline V gene. Trimming removed 0 bases from V and 0 bases from J, with 2 bases in between. The CDR3 is CASSVGSTDTQYF. In nucleotides, the CDR3 is TGTGCCAGCAGCGTAGGTAGCACAGATACGCAGTATTTT.

The V and J genes are TRBV29-1 and TRBJ1-1; D perhaps matches TRBD1 (6 bases). The CDR3 is 14 amino acids. Trimming took off 4 bases at V and 0 bases at J, with 12 bases between the two ends. Germline V gene data show CDR1 as SQVTM and CDR2 as ANQGSEA. CDR3 sequence reads: CSVAHRAMNTEAFF. The DNA of the CDR3 is TGCAGCGTTGCCCACAGGGCCATGAACACTGAAGCTTTCTTT.

The rearrangement joins TRBV5-5 to TRBJ2-7, with D perhaps matching TRBD2 (5 bases). Germline CDR1 reads SGHKS; CDR2 reads YYEKEE (reference sequence). The V end lost 6 bases, the J end lost 2 bases, and 15 bases lay between the germline ends. The CDR3 runs to 14 residues. The CDR3 spells CASKLSPGTYEQYF. CDR3 coding DNA: TGTGCCAGCAAGTTGTCCCCCGGGACCTACGAGCAGTACTTC.

The chain couples TRBV5-1 to TRBJ2-7, with D perhaps TRBD2 (6 bases). V was pared by 2 bases and J by 1 base, with 10 bases between. Germline lookup yields CDR1 SGHRS and CDR2 YFSETQ. The CDR3 sequence is 14 residues long. CDR3 sequence reads: CASSLTAGSYEQYF. CDR3 nucleotide sequence: TGCGCCAGCAGCTTAACGGCGGGGTCCTACGAGCAGTACTTC.

The V call is TRBV30, the J call TRBJ1-3; no definite D call. Trimming took 6 bases from V and 0 from J, leaving 9 bases between them. CDR3 length: 13 residues. Germline lookup yields CDR1 GTSNPN and CDR2 SVGIG (reference sequence). The CDR3 nucleotides are TGTGCCTGCACGACTCACTCTGGAAACACCATATATTTT. Residues: CACTTHSGNTIYF. Variable domain in full (rest from reference TRBV30 and TRBJ1-3): SQTIHQWPATLVQPVGSPLSLECTVEGTSNPNLYWYRQAAGRGLQLLFYSVGIGQISSEVPQNLSASRPQDRQFILSSKKLLLSDSGFYLCACTTHSGNTIYFGEGSWLTVV.